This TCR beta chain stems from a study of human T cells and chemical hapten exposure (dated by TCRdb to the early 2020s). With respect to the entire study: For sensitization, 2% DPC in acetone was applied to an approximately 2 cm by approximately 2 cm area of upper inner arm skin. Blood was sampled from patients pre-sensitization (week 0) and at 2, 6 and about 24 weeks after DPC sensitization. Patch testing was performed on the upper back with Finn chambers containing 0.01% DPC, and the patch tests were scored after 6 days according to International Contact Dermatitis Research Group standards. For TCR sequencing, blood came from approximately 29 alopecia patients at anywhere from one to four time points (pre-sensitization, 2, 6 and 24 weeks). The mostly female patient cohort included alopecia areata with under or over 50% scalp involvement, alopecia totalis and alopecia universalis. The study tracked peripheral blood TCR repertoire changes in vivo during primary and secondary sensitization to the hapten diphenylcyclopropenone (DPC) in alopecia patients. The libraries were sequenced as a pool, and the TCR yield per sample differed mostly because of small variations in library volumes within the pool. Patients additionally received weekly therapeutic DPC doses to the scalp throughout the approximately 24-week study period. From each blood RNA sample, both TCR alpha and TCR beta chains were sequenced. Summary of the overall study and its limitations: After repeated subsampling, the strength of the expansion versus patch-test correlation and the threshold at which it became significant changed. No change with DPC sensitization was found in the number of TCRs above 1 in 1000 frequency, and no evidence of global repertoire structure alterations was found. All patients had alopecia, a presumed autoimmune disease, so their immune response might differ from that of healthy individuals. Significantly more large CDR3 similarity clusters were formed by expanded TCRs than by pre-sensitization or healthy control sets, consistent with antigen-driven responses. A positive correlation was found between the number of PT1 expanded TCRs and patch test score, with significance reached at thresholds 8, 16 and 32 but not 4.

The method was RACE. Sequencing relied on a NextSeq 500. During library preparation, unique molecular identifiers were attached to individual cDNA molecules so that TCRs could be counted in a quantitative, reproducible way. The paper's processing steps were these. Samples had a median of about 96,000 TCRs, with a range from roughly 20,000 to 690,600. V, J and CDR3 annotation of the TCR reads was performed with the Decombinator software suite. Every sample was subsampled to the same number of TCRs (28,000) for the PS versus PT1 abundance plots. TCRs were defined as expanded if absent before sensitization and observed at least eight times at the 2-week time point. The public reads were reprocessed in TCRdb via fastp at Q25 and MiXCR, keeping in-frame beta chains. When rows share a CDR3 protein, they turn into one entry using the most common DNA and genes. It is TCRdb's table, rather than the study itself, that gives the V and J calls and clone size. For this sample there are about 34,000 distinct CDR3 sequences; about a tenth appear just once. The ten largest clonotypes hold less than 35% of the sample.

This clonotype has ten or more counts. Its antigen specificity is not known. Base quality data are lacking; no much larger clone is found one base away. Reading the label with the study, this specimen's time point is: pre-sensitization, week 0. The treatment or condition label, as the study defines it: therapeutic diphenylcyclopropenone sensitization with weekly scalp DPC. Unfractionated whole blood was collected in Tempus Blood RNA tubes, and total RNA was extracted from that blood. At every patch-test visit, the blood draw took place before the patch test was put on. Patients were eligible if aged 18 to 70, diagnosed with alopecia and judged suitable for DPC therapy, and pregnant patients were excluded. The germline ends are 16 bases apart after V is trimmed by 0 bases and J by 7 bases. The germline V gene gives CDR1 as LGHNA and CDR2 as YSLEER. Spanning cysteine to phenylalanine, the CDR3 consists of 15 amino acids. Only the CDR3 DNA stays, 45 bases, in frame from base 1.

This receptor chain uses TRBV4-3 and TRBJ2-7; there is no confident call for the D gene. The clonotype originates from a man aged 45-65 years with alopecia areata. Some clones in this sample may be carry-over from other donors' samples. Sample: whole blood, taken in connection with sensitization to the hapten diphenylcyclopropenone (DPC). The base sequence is TGCGCCAGCAGCCAAGATTTAGAGGCTTTGAGGGAGCAGTACTTC. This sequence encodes CASSQDLEALREQYF.